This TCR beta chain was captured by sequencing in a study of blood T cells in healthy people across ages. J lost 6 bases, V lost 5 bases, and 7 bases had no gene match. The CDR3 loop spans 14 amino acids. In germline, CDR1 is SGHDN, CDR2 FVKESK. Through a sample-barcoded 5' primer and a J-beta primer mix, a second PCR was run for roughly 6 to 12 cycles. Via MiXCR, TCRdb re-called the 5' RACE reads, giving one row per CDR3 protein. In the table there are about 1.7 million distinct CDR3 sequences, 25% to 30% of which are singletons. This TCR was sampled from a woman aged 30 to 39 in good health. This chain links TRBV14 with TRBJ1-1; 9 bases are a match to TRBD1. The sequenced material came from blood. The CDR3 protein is CASSSRDRVPEAFF. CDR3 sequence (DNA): TGTGCCAGCAGCTCCCGGGACAGGGTTCCTGAAGCTTTCTTT.